This T cell receptor (beta chain) appears in the sequencing data of a study of blood T cell repertoires in COVID-19. For the study at large: In each case, the material was cDNA or gDNA derived from T cells, B-cell-depleted T cells, or PBMCs.

The CDR3 consists of 14 residues. Germline V lookup: CDR1 SGHAT, CDR2 FQNNGV. V shed 0 bases and J shed 6 bases, with 12 bases lying between them. Authors' processing steps: The assay estimated nucleated cells by amplifying reference gene primers. Data came from immunoSEQ multiplex PCR; TCRdb stores just in-frame clones and leaves some out. The D gene and trimming were derived from the DNA, and the V and J assignments and clone size from that table. The sample lists some 45,000 clones, more than 65% occurring once. The source is a woman aged 60 to 75 with acute or convalescent COVID-19. The material sequenced was peripheral blood. The chain has TRBV11-2 and TRBJ2-7; D gene ambiguous. The CDR3 sequence: CASSLDLAAREQYF. The CDR3 region has the DNA TGTGCCAGCAGCTTAGATCTGGCGGCCCGCGAGCAGTACTTC. The full variable domain, in which reference TRBV11-2 and TRBJ2-7 provide the parts outside the CDR3, is EAGVAQSPRYKIIEKRQSVAFWCNPISGHATLYWYQQILGQGPKLLIQFQNNGVVDDSQLPKDRFSAERLKGVDSTLKIQPAKLEDSAVYLCASSLDLAAREQYFGPGTRLTVT.